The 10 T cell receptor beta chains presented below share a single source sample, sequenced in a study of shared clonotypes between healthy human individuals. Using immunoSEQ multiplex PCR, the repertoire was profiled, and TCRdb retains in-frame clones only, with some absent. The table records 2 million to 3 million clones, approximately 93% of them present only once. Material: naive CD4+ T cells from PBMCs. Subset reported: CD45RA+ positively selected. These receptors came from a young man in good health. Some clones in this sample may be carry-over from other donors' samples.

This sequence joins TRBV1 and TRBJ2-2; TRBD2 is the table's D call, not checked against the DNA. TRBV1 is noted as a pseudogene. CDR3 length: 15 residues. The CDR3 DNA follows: TGCACCAGCAGCCAAGCTACGGGGGGTACCGGGGAGCTGTTTTTT. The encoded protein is CTSSQATGGTGELFF.

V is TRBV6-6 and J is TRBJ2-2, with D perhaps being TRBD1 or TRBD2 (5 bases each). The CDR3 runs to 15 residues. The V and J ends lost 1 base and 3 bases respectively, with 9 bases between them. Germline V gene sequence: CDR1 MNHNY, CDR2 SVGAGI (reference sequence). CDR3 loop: CASSYWDPDTGELFF. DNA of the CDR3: TGTGCCAGCAGTTACTGGGACCCAGACACCGGGGAGCTGTTTTTT.

The CDR3 coding sequence is TGTGCCAGCAGAAGCACTAGCGGGGACACCGGGGAGCTGTTTTTT. Protein product: CASRSTSGDTGELFF. This sequence joins TRBV25-1 and TRBJ2-2; 10 bases align to TRBD2. Germline V gene data show CDR1 as MGHDK and CDR2 as SYGVNS. The ends lost 6 bases at V and 3 bases at J; junction bases unmatched: 4. This CDR3 contains 15 residues.

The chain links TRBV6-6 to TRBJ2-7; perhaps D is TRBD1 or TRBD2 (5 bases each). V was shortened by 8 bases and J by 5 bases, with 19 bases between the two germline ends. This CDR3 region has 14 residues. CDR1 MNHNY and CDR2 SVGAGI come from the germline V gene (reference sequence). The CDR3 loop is CASGTAGRAHEQYF. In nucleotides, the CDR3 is TGTGCCAGCGGGACCGCGGGCCGGGCCCACGAGCAGTACTTC.

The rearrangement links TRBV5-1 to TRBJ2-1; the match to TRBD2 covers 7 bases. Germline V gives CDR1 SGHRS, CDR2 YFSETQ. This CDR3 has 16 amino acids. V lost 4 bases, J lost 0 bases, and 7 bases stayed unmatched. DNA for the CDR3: TGCGCCAGCAGCAAGACTAGCCCTAGCTCCTACAATGAGCAGTTCTTC. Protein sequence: CASSKTSPSSYNEQFF.

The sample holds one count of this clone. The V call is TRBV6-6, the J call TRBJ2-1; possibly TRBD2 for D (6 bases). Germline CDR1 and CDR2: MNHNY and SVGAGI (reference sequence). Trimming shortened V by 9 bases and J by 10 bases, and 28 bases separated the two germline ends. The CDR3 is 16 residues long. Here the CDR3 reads CASKLWDSPSGGEQFF. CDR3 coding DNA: TGTGCCAGTAAACTATGGGATAGTCCTTCCGGAGGGGAGCAGTTCTTC.

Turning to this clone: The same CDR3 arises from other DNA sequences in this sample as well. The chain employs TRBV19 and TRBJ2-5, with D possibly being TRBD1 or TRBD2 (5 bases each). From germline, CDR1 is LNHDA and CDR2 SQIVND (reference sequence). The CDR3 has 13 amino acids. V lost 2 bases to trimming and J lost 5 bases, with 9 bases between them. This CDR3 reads CASSITREETQYF. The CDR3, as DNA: TGTGCCAGTAGTATAACCAGGGAGGAGACCCAGTACTTC.

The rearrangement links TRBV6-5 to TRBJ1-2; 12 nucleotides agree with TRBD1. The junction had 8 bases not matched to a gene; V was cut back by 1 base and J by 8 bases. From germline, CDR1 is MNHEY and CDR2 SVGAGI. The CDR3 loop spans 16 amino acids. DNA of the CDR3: TGTGCCAGCAGTTACTGGGGACAGGGGGCCGTAAAGGGCTACACCTTC. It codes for CASSYWGQGAVKGYTF.

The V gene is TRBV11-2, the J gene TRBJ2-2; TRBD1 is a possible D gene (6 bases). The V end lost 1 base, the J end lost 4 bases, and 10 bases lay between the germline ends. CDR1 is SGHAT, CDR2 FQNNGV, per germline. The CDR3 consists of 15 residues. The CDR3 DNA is TGTGCCAGCAGCTTAGGATCAGGGGTCACCGGGGAGCTGTTTTTT. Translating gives CASSLGSGVTGELFF.

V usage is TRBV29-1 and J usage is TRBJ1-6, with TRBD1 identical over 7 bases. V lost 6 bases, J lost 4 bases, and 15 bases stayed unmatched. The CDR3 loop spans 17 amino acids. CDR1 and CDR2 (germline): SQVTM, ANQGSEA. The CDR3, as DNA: TGCAGCGTGGGAACAGGGGCGCACCGGGTATATAATTCACCCCTCCACTTT. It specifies CSVGTGAHRVYNSPLHF.